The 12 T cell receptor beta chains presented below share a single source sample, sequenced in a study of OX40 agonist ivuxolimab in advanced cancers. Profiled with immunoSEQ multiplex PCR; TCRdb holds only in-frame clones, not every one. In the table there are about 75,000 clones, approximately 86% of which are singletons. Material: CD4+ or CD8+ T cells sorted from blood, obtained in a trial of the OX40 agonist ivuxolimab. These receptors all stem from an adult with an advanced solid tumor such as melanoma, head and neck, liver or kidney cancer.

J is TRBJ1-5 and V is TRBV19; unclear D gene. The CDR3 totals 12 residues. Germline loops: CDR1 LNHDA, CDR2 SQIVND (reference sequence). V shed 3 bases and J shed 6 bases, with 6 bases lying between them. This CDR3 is CASSINSQPQHF. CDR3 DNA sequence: TGTGCCAGTAGTATCAATAGTCAGCCCCAGCATTTT. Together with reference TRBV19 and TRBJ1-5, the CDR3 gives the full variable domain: DGGITQSPKYLFRKEGQNVTLSCEQNLNHDAMYWYRQDPGQGLRLIYYSQIVNDFQKGDIAEGYSVSREKKESFPLTVTSAQKNPTAFYLCASSINSQPQHFGDGTRLSIL.

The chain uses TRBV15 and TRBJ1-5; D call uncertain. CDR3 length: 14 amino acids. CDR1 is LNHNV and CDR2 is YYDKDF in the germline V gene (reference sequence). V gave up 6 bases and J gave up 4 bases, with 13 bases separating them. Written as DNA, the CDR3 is TGTGCCACCAGGGCCCTCAGCGAGAATCAGCCCCAGCATTTT. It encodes CATRALSENQPQHF.

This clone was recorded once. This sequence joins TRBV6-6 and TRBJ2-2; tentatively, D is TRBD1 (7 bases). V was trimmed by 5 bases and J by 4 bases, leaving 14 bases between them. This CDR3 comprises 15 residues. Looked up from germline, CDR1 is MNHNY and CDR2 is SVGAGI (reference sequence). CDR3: CASSNQGGSTGELFF. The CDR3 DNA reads TGTGCCAGCAGTAACCAGGGGGGTAGCACCGGGGAGCTGTTTTTT.

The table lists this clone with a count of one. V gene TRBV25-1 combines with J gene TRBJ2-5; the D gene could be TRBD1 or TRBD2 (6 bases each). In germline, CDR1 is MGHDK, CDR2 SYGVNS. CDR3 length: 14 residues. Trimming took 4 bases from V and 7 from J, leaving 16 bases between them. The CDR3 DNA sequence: TGTGCCAGCAGTGGACGTGGGGGGCGCGGGACCCAGTACTTC. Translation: CASSGRGGRGTQYF. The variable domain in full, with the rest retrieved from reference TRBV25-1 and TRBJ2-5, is EADIYQTPRYLVIGTGKKITLECSQTMGHDKMYWYQQDPGMELHLIHYSYGVNSTEKGDLSSESTVSRIRTEHFPLTLESARPSHTSQYLCASSGRGGRGTQYFGPGTRLLVL.

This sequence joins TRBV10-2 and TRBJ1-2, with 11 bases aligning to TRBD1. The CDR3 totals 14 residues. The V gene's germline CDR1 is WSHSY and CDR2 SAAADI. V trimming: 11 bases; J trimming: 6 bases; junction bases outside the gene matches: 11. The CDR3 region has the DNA TGCGCCGCCGATCGGACAGGGGGCAGGAATGGCTACACCTTC. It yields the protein CAADRTGGRNGYTF.

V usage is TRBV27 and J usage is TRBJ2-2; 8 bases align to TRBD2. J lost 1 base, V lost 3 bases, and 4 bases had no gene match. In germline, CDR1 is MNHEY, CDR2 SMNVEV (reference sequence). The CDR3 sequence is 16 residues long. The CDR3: CASSFLSGGNTGELFF. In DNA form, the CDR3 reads TGTGCCAGCAGTTTTCTAAGCGGGGGGAACACCGGGGAGCTGTTTTTT.

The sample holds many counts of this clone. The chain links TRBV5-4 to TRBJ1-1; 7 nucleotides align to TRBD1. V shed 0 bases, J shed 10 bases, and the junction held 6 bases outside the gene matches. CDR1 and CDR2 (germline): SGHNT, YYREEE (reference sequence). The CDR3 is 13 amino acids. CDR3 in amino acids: CASSLAGQVRAFF. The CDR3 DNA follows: TGTGCCAGCAGCTTGGCCGGACAGGTACGAGCTTTCTTT.

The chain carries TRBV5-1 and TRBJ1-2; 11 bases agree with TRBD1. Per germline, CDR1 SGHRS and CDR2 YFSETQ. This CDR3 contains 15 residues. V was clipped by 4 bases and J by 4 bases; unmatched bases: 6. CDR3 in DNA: TGCGCCAGCAGCACCGGGACAGGGGGACCCTATGGCTACACCTTC. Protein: CASSTGTGGPYGYTF.

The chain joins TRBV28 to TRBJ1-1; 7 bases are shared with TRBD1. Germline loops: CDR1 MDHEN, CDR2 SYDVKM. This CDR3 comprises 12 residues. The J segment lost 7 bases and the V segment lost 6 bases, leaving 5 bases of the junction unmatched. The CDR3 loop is CASSSGQFEAFF. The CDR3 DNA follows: TGTGCCAGCAGCTCGGGACAGTTTGAAGCTTTCTTT.

CDR3 amino acids: CASSLMGQRTDTQYF. The CDR3 region has the DNA TGCGCCAGCAGCTTGATGGGACAGCGCACAGATACGCAGTATTTT. This chain connects TRBV5-1 to TRBJ2-3; 7 bases align to TRBD1. The trim removed 1 base at V and 1 base at J, leaving 3 bases unmatched. Germline CDR1 and CDR2: SGHRS and YFSETQ. The CDR3 consists of 15 residues. The full variable domain, in which reference TRBV5-1 and TRBJ2-3 provide the parts outside the CDR3, is KAGVTQTPRYLIKTRGQQVTLSCSPISGHRSVSWYQQTPGQGLQFLFEYFSETQRNKGNFPGRFSGRQFSNSRSEMNVSTLELGDSALYLCASSLMGQRTDTQYFGPGTRLTVL.

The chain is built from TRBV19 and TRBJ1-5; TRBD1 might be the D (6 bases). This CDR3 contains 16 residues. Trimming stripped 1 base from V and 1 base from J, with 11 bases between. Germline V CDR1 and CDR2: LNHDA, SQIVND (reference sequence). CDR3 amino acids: CASSIVGGQSNQPQHF. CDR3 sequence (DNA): TGTGCCAGTAGTATAGTTGGGGGGCAGAGCAATCAGCCCCAGCATTTT.

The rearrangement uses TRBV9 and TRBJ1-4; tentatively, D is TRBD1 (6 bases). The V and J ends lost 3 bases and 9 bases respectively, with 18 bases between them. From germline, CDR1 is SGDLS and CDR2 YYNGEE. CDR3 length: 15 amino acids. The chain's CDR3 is CASSEGEGALKKLFF. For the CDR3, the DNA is TGTGCCAGCAGCGAGGGGGAAGGGGCGTTGAAAAAACTGTTTTTT.